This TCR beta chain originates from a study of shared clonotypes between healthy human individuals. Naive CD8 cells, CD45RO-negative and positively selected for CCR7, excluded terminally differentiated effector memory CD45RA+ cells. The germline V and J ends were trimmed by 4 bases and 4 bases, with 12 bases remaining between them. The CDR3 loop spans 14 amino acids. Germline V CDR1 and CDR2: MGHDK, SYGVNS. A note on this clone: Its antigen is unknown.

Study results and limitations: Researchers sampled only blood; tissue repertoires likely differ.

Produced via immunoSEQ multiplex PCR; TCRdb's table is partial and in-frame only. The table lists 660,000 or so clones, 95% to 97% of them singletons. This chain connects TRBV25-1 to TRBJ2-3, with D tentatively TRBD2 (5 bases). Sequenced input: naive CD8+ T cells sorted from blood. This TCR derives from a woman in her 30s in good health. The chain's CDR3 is CASSGISGADTQYF. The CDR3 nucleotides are TGTGCCAGCAGTGGAATCAGCGGAGCAGATACGCAGTATTTT.